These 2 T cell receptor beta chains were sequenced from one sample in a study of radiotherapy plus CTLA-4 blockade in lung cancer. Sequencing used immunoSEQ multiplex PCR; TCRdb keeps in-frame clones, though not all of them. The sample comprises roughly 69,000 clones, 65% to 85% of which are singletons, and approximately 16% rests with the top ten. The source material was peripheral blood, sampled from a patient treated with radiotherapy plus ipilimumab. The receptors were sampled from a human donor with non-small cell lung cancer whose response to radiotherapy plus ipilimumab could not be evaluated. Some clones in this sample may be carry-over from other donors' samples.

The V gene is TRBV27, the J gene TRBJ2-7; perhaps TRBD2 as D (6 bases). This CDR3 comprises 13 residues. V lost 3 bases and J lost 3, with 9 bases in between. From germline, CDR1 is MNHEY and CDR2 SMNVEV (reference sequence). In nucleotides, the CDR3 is TGTGCCAGCAGTTTCGGGCGGGGCTACGAGCAGTACTTC. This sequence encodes CASSFGRGYEQYF.

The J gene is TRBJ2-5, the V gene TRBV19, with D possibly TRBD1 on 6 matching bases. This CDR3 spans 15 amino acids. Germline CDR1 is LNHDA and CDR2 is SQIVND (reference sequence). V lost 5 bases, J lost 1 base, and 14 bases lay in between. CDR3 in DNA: TGTGCCAGTAGTCCGCGACAGGATTCCCAAGAGACCCAGTACTTC. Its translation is CASSPRQDSQETQYF.